Listed below are T cell receptor beta chains from one sample, sequenced in a study of blood T cell repertoires in COVID-19. TCRdb's table, derived via immunoSEQ multiplex PCR, lists solely in-frame clones and lacks some. The sample holds approximately 150,000 clones, approximately 85% seen once. Input material: PBMCs or T cells enriched from blood (not recorded which). The source of these receptors is a woman aged 45 to 65 with acute COVID-19. CDR3s leave out the opening cysteine and the closing phenylalanine or tryptophan.

v_call: TRBV19
j_call: TRBJ1-1
cdr3_aa: ASKITMRDTEAF

v_call: TRBV29-1
j_call: TRBJ1-1
cdr3_aa: SVEGQRANTEAF

v_call: TRBV19
j_call: TRBJ2-5
cdr3_aa: ASSMGTSGQETQY

v_call: TRBV10-3
j_call: TRBJ1-1
cdr3_aa: AIRDGQGLNTEAF

v_call: TRBV11-2
j_call: TRBJ2-2
cdr3_aa: ASSLDEVGELF

v_call: TRBV2
j_call: TRBJ2-2
cdr3_aa: ASRGQATGELF

v_call: TRBV19
j_call: TRBJ2-1
cdr3_aa: ASTTSGKDNEQF

v_call: TRBV19
j_call: TRBJ2-3
cdr3_aa: ASSKDRADTQY

v_call: TRBV2
j_call: TRBJ2-3
cdr3_aa: ASKTTGSGTDTQY

v_call: TRBV10-3
j_call: TRBJ2-1
cdr3_aa: AIISTRPHNEQF

v_call: TRBV15
j_call: TRBJ1-4
cdr3_aa: ATSRDLGQGELF

v_call: TRBV3-1/TRBV3-2
j_call: TRBJ1-2
cdr3_aa: ASSQAFTRDRASYGYT

v_call: TRBV7-2
j_call: TRBJ1-2
cdr3_aa: ASSPGQYSIGDGYT

v_call: TRBV9
j_call: TRBJ2-5
cdr3_aa: ASSVGSGSTVETQY

v_call: TRBV2
j_call: TRBJ2-7
cdr3_aa: ASSGLVTYEQY

v_call: TRBV19
j_call: TRBJ1-2
cdr3_aa: ASSINRGSFNYGYT

v_call: TRBV19
j_call: TRBJ1-1
cdr3_aa: ASRPMLGGGGNTEAF

v_call: TRBV3-1/TRBV3-2
j_call: TRBJ2-2
cdr3_aa: ASSPWTSGRAYTGELF

v_call: TRBV30
j_call: TRBJ1-3
cdr3_aa: AWSVTGISGNTIY

v_call: TRBV13
j_call: TRBJ2-5
cdr3_aa: ASSRGLAGETQY

v_call: TRBV5-4
j_call: TRBJ1-5
cdr3_aa: ASSLAGSNQPQH

v_call: TRBV5-4
j_call: TRBJ1-2
cdr3_aa: ASSPSGGGPLYGYT

v_call: TRBV7-2
j_call: TRBJ2-5
cdr3_aa: ASSSPPGETQY

v_call: TRBV5-1
j_call: TRBJ1-1
cdr3_aa: ATARDRGQHTEAF

v_call: TRBV29-1
j_call: TRBJ1-1
cdr3_aa: SAAWALDTEAF

v_call: TRBV14
j_call: TRBJ2-1
cdr3_aa: ASSQLASGANEQF

v_call: TRBV27
j_call: TRBJ1-1
cdr3_aa: ASSLFRGFNTEAF

v_call: TRBV7-2
j_call: TRBJ2-7
cdr3_aa: ASSPTQGSYEQY

v_call: TRBV15
j_call: TRBJ1-2
cdr3_aa: ATSRGQGVYGYT

v_call: TRBV7-2
j_call: TRBJ1-5
cdr3_aa: ASSTQGNQPQH

v_call: TRBV3-1/TRBV3-2
j_call: TRBJ1-1
cdr3_aa: ASSADRVTEAF

v_call: TRBV20-1
j_call: TRBJ1-2
cdr3_aa: SASSSGQGNLDGYT

v_call: TRBV7-2
j_call: TRBJ1-2
cdr3_aa: ASSLARGYYYGYT

v_call: TRBV6-5
j_call: TRBJ1-2
cdr3_aa: ASSYEGAWNYGYT

v_call: TRBV3-1/TRBV3-2
j_call: TRBJ2-5
cdr3_aa: ASSQETGDPASPGKETQY

v_call: TRBV18
j_call: TRBJ1-5
cdr3_aa: ASSPSSQGNQPQH

v_call: TRBV29-1
j_call: TRBJ1-4
cdr3_aa: SVEDPPRKGLF

v_call: TRBV21-1
j_call: TRBJ1-2
cdr3_aa: ASISFYRGLGVNYGYT

v_call: TRBV3-1/TRBV3-2
j_call: TRBJ2-5
cdr3_aa: ASSLFQETQY

v_call: TRBV11-2
j_call: TRBJ2-1
cdr3_aa: ASSRTSGPHNEQF

v_call: TRBV9
j_call: TRBJ2-1
cdr3_aa: ASSVVPSGSSNEQF

v_call: TRBV4-2
j_call: TRBJ1-5
cdr3_aa: ASSQAAAGGSYSNQPQH

v_call: TRBV5-1
j_call: TRBJ2-1
cdr3_aa: ASSQATGTNEQF

v_call: TRBV18
j_call: TRBJ2-7
cdr3_aa: ASSSTGAQD

v_call: TRBV19
j_call: TRBJ2-3
cdr3_aa: ASSMVVEGRGSTDTQY

v_call: TRBV2
j_call: TRBJ2-1
cdr3_aa: ASYATGDVNNEQF

v_call: TRBV20-1
j_call: TRBJ2-7
cdr3_aa: SASLGRAGESYEQY

v_call: TRBV18
j_call: TRBJ1-1
cdr3_aa: ASSPRGGGDTEAF

v_call: TRBV12-3/TRBV12-4
j_call: TRBJ1-1
cdr3_aa: ASSSRLNTEAF